This passage covers 13 T cell receptor beta chains from one sample sequenced in a study of T-cell reconstitution after alpha-beta-depleted transplantation in children. The TCRbeta library incorporated unique molecular identifiers. One entry per CDR3 protein results from TCRdb running MiXCR on the PCR reads. Here the sample spans 150,000 to 200,000 distinct CDR3 sequences, approximately 7% being singletons. The sample consisted of PBMCs from the stem cell graft donor, taken from the stem cell graft. Every receptor here comes from a human donor who donated a stem cell graft to a child with Wiskott-Aldrich syndrome.

This clonotype was counted many times. The rearrangement uses TRBV5-1 and TRBJ2-1; possible D gene TRBD2, 9 bases. Germline CDR1 SGHRS, CDR2 YFSETQ. CDR3 length equals 16 residues. Between the trimmed V and J ends, which lost 5 bases and 2 bases, there was a span of 17 bases. This chain's CDR3 is CASRTGAGGPYNEQFF. The CDR3 nucleotides read TGCGCCAGCAGGACAGGGGCGGGAGGGCCCTACAATGAGCAGTTCTTC. Full variable domain (outside the CDR3, taken from reference TRBV5-1 and TRBJ2-1): KAGVTQTPRYLIKTRGQQVTLSCSPISGHRSVSWYQQTPGQGLQFLFEYFSETQRNKGNFPGRFSGRQFSNSRSEMNVSTLELGDSALYLCASRTGAGGPYNEQFFGPGTRLTVL.

This clonotype was seen ten or more times. V usage is TRBV12-3 or TRBV12-4 and J usage is TRBJ1-1; D possibly corresponds to TRBD1 (6 bases). This CDR3 has 12 residues. Trimming pared 3 bases from V and 10 bases from J, leaving 12 bases between. The DNA of the CDR3 is TGTGCCAGCAGTTTGGACAGTAGTATAGCTTTCTTT. It translates to CASSLDSSIAFF.

In this sample, this clonotype turned up many times. The chain has TRBV11-2 and TRBJ2-2, with D hard to call. Germline V gives CDR1 SGHAT, CDR2 FQNNGV. The CDR3 sequence is 14 residues long. Trimming pared 3 bases from V and 5 bases from J, leaving 10 bases between. CDR3 sequence: CASSFYRTTGELFF. The CDR3 bases are TGTGCCAGCAGCTTCTATCGAACTACCGGGGAGCTGTTTTTT.

There are many counts of this clonotype. V gene TRBV6-2 or TRBV6-3 combines with J gene TRBJ2-1, with 12 positions matching TRBD2. V was pared by 5 bases and J by 0 bases, with 5 bases of the junction left unmatched. This CDR3 is 17 amino acids long. Germline CDR1 MNHEY, CDR2 SVGEGT. CDR3 nucleotides: TGTGCCAGCAGTCCGAGGACTAGCGGGACCTCCTACAATGAGCAGTTCTTC. Protein sequence: CASSPRTSGTSYNEQFF.

This clonotype was observed many times. The genes are TRBV6-5 and TRBJ2-1; 11 bases map to TRBD2. The V gene's germline CDR1 is MNHEY and CDR2 SVGAGI. Trimming cost V 2 bases and J 1 base; bases outside gene matches: 1. The CDR3 loop spans 16 amino acids. The CDR3 loop reads CASSYLAGGSYNEQFF. As DNA, the CDR3 is TGTGCCAGCAGTTACCTAGCGGGGGGTTCCTACAATGAGCAGTTCTTC.

In this sample, this clonotype turned up many times. The chain recombines TRBV5-1 with TRBJ2-7; D is unresolved. There are 12 residues in the CDR3. V was clipped by 1 base and J by 4 bases, with 6 bases between them. Germline V CDR1 and CDR2: SGHRS, YFSETQ. DNA of the CDR3: TGCGCCAGCAGCTTGAGTGGATACGAGCAGTACTTC. This gives the protein CASSLSGYEQYF. Filled out from reference TRBV5-1 and TRBJ2-7, the complete variable domain reads KAGVTQTPRYLIKTRGQQVTLSCSPISGHRSVSWYQQTPGQGLQFLFEYFSETQRNKGNFPGRFSGRQFSNSRSEMNVSTLELGDSALYLCASSLSGYEQYFGPGTRLTVT.

This clonotype was recorded many times. The chain links TRBV12-3 or TRBV12-4 to TRBJ2-7; D unclear. Trimming removed 2 bases at V and 5 bases at J, with 13 bases between. CDR3 length: 14 amino acids. CDR3 amino acids: CASSLLSRSNEQYF. CDR3 bases: TGTGCCAGCAGTTTATTGAGTCGATCTAACGAGCAGTACTTC.

This clonotype was recorded many times. V is TRBV20-1 and J is TRBJ2-3; no clear D gene. Germline V gene sequence: CDR1 DFQATT, CDR2 SNEGSKA (reference sequence). The CDR3 is 13 residues long. V was shortened by 1 base and J by 4 bases, with 9 bases between the two germline ends. CDR3 residues: CSARVGWADTQYF. CDR3 coding DNA: TGCAGTGCTAGAGTGGGGTGGGCAGATACGCAGTATTTT.

This clonotype appeared many times. J is TRBJ2-7 and V is TRBV2, with D perhaps matching TRBD1 (6 bases). Trimming shortened V by 6 bases and J by 3 bases, and 18 bases separated the two germline ends. CDR1 SNHLY and CDR2 FYNNEI come from the germline V gene. The CDR3 runs 15 residues. The CDR3 sequence is CASSPGQRTRYEQYF. The CDR3 nucleotides are TGTGCCAGCAGCCCCGGACAGAGGACCCGCTACGAGCAGTACTTC.

This clonotype has more than one count but fewer than ten. The chain uses TRBV3-1 and TRBJ2-1; 12 bases map to TRBD2. J gave up 6 bases and V 0 bases, and 6 bases lay outside the gene matches. Germline loops: CDR1 LGHDT, CDR2 YNNKEL (reference sequence). CDR3 size: 17 residues. CDR3 bases: TGTGCCAGCAGCCAAGATCTAGGACTAGCGGGGAGCAATGAGCAGTTCTTC. Translation gives CASSQDLGLAGSNEQFF.

This clonotype was observed a handful of times. The V gene is TRBV4-3, the J gene TRBJ2-5; D not resolved. The CDR3 has 13 residues. Germline V gives CDR1 LGHNA, CDR2 YSLEER. The ends were cut back, 0 bases at V and 4 bases at J, with 6 bases in the middle. In DNA, the CDR3 is TGCGCCAGCAGCCAAGAAGATGGAGAGACCCAGTACTTC. It codes for CASSQEDGETQYF.

Many counts were recorded for this clonotype. The V call is TRBV29-1, the J call TRBJ1-1, with TRBD1 as a possible D gene (5 bases). The ends were cut back, 1 base at V and 2 bases at J, with 11 bases in the middle. CDR1 is SQVTM and CDR2 is ANQGSEA in the germline V gene. The length of the CDR3 is 14 residues. The CDR3 coding sequence is TGCAGCGTTGAAGGTCCGGGGGTTAACACTGAAGCTTTCTTT. It translates to CSVEGPGVNTEAFF.

This clonotype has a count of ten or more. The chain's CDR3 is CASRGQGLETQYF. CDR3 coding DNA: TGTGCCAGCAGAGGGCAGGGGTTGGAGACCCAGTACTTC. The rearrangement links TRBV12-3 or TRBV12-4 to TRBJ2-5; D perhaps matches TRBD1 (6 bases). The CDR3 is 13 residues long. V lost 6 bases and J 5 bases, leaving 13 bases between the germline ends.